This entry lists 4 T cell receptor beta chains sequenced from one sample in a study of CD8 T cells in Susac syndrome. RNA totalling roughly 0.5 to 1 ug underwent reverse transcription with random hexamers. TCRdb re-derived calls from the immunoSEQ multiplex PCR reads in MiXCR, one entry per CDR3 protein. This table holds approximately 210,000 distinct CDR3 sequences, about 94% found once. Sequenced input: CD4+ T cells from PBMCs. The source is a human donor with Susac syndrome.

DNA for the CDR3: TGTGCCAGCAGTATGGGAAGAACTAGGGCTGCTGGCTACACCTTC. Amino acid sequence: CASSMGRTRAAGYTF. The V call is TRBV5-6, the J call TRBJ1-2, with D uncertain. V lost 5 bases and J lost 7, with 21 bases in between. Germline CDR1 reads SGHDT; CDR2 reads YYEEEE. This CDR3 has 15 amino acids.

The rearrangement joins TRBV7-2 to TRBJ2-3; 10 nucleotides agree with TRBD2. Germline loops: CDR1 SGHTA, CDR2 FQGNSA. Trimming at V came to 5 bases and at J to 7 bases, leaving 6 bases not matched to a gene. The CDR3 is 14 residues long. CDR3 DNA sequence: TGTGCCAGCAGCGTCTCTAGCGGGGGATATACGCAGTATTTT. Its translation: CASSVSSGGYTQYF.

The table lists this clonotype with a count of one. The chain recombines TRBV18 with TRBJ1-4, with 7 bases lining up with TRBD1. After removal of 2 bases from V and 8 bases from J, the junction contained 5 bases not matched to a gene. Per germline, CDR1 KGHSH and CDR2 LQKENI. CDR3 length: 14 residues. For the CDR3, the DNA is TGTGCCAGCTCACCAGGACAGGTGAAAGAAAAACTGTTTTTT. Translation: CASSPGQVKEKLFF.

The CDR3: CASRQPNQPQHF. For the CDR3, the DNA is TGTGCCTCTCGGCAGCCCAATCAGCCCCAGCATTTT. This chain uses TRBV6-5 with TRBJ1-5; D gene ambiguous. The length of the CDR3 is 12 residues. Deletions cut 11 bases from V and 3 bases from J, with 11 bases between. Germline loops: CDR1 MNHEY, CDR2 SVGAGI.